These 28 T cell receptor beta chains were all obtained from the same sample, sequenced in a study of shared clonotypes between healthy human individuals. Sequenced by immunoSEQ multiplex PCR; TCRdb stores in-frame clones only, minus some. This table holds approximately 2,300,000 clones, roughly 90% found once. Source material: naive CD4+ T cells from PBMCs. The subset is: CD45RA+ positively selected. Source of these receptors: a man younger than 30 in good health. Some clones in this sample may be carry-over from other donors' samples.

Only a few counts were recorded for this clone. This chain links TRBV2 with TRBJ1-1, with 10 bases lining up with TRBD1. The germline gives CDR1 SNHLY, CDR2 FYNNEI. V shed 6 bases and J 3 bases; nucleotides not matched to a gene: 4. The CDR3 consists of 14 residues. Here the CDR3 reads CASSRTGGDTEAFF. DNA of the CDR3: TGTGCCAGCAGCAGGACAGGGGGGGACACTGAAGCTTTCTTT.

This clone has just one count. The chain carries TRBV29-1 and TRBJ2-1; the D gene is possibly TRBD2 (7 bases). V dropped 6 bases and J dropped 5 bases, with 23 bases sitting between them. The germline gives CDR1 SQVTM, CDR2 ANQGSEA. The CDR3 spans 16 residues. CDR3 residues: CSVLPWRGGSHNEQFF. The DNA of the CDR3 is TGCAGCGTGCTACCGTGGAGGGGGGGGTCCCACAATGAGCAGTTCTTC.

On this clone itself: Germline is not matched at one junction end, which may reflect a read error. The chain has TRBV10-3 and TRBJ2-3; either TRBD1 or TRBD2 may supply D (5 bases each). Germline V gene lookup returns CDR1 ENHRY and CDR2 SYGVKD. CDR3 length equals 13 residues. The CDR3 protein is CAISDFEGSGRLF. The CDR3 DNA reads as TGTGCCATCAGTGATTTCGAGGGGTCAGGGCGACTCTTT.

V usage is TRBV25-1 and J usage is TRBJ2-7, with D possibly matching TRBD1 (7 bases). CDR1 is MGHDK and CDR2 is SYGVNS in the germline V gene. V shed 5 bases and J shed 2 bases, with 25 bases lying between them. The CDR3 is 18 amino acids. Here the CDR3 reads CASSPEAANQGGPYEQYF. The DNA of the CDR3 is TGTGCCAGCAGTCCCGAAGCCGCAAACCAGGGGGGTCCCTACGAGCAGTACTTC.

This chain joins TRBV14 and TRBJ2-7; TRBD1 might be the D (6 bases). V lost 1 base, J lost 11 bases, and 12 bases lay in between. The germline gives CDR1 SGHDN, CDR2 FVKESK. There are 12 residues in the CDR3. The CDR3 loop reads CASSQGGRLEYF. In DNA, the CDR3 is TGTGCCAGCAGCCAAGGGGGGCGGCTCGAGTACTTC.

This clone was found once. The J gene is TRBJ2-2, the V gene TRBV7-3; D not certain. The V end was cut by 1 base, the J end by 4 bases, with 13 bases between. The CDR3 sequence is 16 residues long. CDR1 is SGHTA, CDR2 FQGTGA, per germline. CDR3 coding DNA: TGTGCCAGCAGCTTAATTGGCAATCCAGGCACCGGGGAGCTGTTTTTT. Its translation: CASSLIGNPGTGELFF.

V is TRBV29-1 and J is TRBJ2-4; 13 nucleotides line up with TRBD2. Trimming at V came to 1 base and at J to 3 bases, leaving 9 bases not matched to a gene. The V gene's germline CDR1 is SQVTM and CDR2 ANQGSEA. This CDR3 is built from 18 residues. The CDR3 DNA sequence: TGCAGCGTTGAAGGCCTGACTAGCGGGAGGTTTCTCAAAAACATTCAGTACTTC. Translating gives CSVEGLTSGRFLKNIQYF.

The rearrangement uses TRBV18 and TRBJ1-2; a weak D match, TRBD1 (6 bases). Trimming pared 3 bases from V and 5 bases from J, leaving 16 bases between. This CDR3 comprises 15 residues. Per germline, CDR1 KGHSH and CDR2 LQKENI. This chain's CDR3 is CASSPRGQRGYGYTF. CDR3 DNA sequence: TGTGCCAGCTCACCGCGAGGACAGCGGGGGTATGGCTACACCTTC.

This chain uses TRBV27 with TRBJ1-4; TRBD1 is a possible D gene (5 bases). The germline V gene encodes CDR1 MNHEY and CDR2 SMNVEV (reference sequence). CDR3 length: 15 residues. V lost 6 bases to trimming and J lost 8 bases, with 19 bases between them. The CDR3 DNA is TGTGCCAGCAGCCGCCGAGGGGAGGGTTACGAAAAACTGTTTTTT. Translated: CASSRRGEGYEKLFF.

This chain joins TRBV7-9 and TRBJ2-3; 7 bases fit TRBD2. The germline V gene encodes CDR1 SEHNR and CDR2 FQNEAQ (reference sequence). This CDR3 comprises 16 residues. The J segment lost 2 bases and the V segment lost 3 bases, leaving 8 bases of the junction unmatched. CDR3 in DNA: TGTGCCAGCAGCTTGCGGGACTACAGCCCCACAGATACGCAGTATTTT. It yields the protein CASSLRDYSPTDTQYF. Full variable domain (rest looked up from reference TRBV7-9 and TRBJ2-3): DTGVSQNPRHKITKRGQNVTFRCDPISEHNRLYWYRQTLGQGPEFLTYFQNEAQLEKSRLLSDRFSAERPKGSFSTLEIQRTEQGDSAMYLCASSLRDYSPTDTQYFGPGTRLTVL.

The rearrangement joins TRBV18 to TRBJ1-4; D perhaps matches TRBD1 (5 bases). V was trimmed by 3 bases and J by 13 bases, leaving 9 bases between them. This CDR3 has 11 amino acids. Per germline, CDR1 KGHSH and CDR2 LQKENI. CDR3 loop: CASSPGDRLFF. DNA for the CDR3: TGTGCCAGCTCACCCGGTGACAGACTGTTTTTT.

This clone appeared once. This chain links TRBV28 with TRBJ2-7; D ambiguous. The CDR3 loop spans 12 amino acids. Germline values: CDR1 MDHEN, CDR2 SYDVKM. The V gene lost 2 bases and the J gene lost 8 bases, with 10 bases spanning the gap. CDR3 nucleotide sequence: TGTGCCAGCAGTTTAGCCAGAGACAAGCAGTACTTC. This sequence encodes CASSLARDKQYF.

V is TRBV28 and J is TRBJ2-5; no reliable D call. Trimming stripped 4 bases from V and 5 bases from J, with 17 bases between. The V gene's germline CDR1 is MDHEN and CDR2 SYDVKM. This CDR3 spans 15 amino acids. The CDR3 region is CASSSWTEGSETQYF. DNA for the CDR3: TGTGCCAGCAGTTCCTGGACGGAAGGCAGCGAGACCCAGTACTTC.

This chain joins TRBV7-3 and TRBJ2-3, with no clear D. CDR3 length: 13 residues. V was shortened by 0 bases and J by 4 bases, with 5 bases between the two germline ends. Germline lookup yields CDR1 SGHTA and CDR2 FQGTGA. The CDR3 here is CASSLTHADTQYF. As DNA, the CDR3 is TGTGCCAGCAGCTTAACCCACGCAGATACGCAGTATTTT.

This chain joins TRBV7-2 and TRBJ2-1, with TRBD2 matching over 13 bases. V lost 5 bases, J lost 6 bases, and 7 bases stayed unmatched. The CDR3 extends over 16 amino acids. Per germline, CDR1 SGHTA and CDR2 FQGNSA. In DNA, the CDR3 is TGTGCCAGCAGCGCCGGGACTAGCGGGATAGGCAATGAGCAGTTCTTC. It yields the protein CASSAGTSGIGNEQFF. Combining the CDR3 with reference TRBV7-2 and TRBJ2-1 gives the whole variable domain GAGVSQSPSNKVTEKGKDVELRCDPISGHTALYWYRQSLGQGLEFLIYFQGNSAPDKSGLPSDRFSAERTGGSVSTLTIQRTQQEDSAVYLCASSAGTSGIGNEQFFGPGTRLTVL.

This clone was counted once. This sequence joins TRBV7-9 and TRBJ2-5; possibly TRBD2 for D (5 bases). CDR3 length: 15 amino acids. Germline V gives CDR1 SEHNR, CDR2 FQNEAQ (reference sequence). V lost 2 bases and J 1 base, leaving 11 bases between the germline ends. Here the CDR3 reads CASSLIPGIQETQYF. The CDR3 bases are TGTGCCAGCAGCTTAATCCCGGGAATCCAAGAGACCCAGTACTTC.

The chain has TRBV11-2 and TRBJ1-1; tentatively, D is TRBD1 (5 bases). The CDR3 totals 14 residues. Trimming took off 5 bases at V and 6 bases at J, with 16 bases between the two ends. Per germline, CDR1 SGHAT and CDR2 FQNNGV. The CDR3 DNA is TGTGCCAGCAGCCGACTTCCGAGGGACCCTGAAGCTTTCTTT. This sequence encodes CASSRLPRDPEAFF.

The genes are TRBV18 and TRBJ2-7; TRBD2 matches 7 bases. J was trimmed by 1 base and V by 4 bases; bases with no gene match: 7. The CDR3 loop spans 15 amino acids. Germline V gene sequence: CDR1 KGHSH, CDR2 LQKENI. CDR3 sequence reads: CASSLRGRLSYEQYF. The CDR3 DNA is TGTGCCAGCTCACTGCGGGGGAGGCTGTCCTACGAGCAGTACTTC.

The CDR3 region is CASSLNRAENTQYF. The CDR3, as DNA: TGTGCCAGCAGTCTTAACCGGGCCGAGAATACGCAGTATTTT. The V gene is TRBV6-5, the J gene TRBJ2-3; D call uncertain. The germline gives CDR1 MNHEY, CDR2 SVGAGI. This CDR3 spans 14 amino acids. V was cut by 5 bases and J by 7 bases, with 16 bases left in between.

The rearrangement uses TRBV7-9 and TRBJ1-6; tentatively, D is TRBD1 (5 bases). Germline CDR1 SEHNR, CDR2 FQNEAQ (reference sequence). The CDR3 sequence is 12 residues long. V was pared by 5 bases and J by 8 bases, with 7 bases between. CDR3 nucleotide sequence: TGTGCCAGCAGCAGGGGCGATTCACCCCTCCACTTT. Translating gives CASSRGDSPLHF.

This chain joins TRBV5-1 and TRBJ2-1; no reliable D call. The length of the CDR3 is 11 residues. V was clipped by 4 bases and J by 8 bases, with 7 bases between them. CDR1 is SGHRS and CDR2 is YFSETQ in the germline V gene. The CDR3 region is CASSLAHEQFF. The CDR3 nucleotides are TGCGCCAGCAGCCTCGCACATGAGCAGTTCTTC.

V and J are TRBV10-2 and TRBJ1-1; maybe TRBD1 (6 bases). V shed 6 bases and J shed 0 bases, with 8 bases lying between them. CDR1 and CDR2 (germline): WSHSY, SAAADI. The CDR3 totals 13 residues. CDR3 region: CASRDRVNTEAFF. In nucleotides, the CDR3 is TGCGCCAGCAGGGACAGAGTGAACACTGAAGCTTTCTTT.

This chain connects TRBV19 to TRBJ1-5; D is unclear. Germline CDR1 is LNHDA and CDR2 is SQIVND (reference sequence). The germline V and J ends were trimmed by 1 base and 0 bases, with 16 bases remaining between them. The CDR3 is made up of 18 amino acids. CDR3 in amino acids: CASSIGPPTFYSNQPQHF. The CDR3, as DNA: TGTGCCAGTAGTATAGGTCCCCCGACCTTCTATAGCAATCAGCCCCAGCATTTT.

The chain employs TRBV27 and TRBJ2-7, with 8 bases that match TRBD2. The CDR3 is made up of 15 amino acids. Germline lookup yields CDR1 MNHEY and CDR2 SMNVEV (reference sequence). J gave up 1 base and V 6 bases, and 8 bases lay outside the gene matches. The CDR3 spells CASSIGTSWSYEQYF. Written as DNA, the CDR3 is TGTGCCAGCAGCATCGGGACTAGTTGGTCCTACGAGCAGTACTTC.

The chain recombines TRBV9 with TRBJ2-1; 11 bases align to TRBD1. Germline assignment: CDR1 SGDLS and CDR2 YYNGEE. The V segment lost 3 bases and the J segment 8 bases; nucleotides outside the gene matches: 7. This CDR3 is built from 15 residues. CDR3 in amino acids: CASSDGQGALDEQFF. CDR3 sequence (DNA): TGTGCCAGCAGCGACGGACAGGGGGCTTTAGATGAGCAGTTCTTC.

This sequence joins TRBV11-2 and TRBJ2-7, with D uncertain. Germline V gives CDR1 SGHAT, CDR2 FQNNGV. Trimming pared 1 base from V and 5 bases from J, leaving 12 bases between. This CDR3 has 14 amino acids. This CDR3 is CASSLVFTMDEQYF. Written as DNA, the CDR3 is TGTGCCAGCAGCTTAGTATTCACTATGGACGAGCAGTACTTC. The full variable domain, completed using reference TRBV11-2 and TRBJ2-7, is EAGVAQSPRYKIIEKRQSVAFWCNPISGHATLYWYQQILGQGPKLLIQFQNNGVVDDSQLPKDRFSAERLKGVDSTLKIQPAKLEDSAVYLCASSLVFTMDEQYFGPGTRLTVT.

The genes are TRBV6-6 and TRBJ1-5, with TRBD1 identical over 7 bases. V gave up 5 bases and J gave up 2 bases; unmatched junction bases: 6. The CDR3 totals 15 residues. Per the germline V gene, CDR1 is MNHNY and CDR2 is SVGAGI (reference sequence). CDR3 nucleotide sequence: TGTGCCAGCAGTCTTACCGGGACAGGCAATCAGCCCCAGCATTTT. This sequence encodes CASSLTGTGNQPQHF.

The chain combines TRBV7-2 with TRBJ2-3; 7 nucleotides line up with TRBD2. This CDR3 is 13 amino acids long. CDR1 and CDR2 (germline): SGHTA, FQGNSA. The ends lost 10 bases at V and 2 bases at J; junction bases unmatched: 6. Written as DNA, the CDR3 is TGTGCCACCACGAGGGACTACACAGATACGCAGTATTTT. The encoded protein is CATTRDYTDTQYF.